A single sample gave rise to the 3 T cell receptor beta chains below, sequenced in a study of CD8 T cells in Susac syndrome. cDNA came from around 0.54 to 1 ug RNA primed by random hexamers. MiXCR was run by TCRdb on the immunoSEQ multiplex PCR reads, yielding one entry per CDR3 protein. The sample contains roughly 150,000 distinct CDR3 sequences, about 94% of which appear only once. The sequencing input was CD8+ T cells from PBMCs. These receptors were taken from a human donor with multiple sclerosis.

This clonotype was recorded only once. The chain has TRBV28 and TRBJ2-3, with TRBD2 matching over 8 bases. V was pared by 4 bases and J by 1 base, with 7 bases of the junction left unmatched. The germline gives CDR1 MDHEN, CDR2 SYDVKM. This CDR3 region has 16 residues. The CDR3 bases are TGTGCCAGCAGTTCCCGCGGGGGGCCCGGCACAGATACGCAGTATTTT. Protein: CASSSRGGPGTDTQYF.

V is TRBV7-9 and J is TRBJ1-2; D uncertain. Deletions cut 7 bases from V and 8 bases from J, with 17 bases between. Germline V gene lookup returns CDR1 SEHNR and CDR2 FQNEAQ (reference sequence). The CDR3 has 13 amino acids. CDR3 loop: CASTQGSLFGYTF. The DNA of the CDR3 is TGTGCCAGCACCCAAGGGAGCCTTTTCGGCTACACCTTC. Based on the CDR3 plus reference TRBV7-9 and TRBJ1-2, the full variable domain is DTGVSQNPRHKITKRGQNVTFRCDPISEHNRLYWYRQTLGQGPEFLTYFQNEAQLEKSRLLSDRFSAERPKGSFSTLEIQRTEQGDSAMYLCASTQGSLFGYTFGSGTRLTVV.

The chain couples TRBV15 to TRBJ1-5; no clear D. CDR1 and CDR2 (germline): LNHNV, YYDKDF (reference sequence). V lost 4 bases and J 4 bases, leaving 8 bases between the germline ends. This CDR3 contains 13 residues. The CDR3 nucleotides are TGTGCCACCAGCACCTCAGGTAATCAGCCCCAGCATTTT. This sequence encodes CATSTSGNQPQHF.